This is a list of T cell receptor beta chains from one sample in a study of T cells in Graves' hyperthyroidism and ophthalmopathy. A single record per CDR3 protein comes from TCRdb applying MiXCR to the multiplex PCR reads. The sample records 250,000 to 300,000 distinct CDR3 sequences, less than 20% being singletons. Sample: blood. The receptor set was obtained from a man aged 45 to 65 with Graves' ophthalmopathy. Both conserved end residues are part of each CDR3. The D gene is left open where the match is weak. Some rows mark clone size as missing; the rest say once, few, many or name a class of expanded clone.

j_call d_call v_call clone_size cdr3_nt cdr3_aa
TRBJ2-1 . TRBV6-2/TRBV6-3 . TGTGCCAGCCGGGTTTGGAGGAGCTCCTACAATGAGCAGTTCTTC CASRVWRSSYNEQFF
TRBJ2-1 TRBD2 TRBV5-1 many TGCGCCAGCAGCTTGGCAGCGGGGGGCTACAATGAGCAGTTCTTC CASSLAAGGYNEQFF
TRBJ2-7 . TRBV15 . TGTGCCACTGGGTCGGACAGCTCCTACGAGCAGTACTTC CATGSDSSYEQYF
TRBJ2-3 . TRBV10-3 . TGTGCCATCAGTGAGTCGGCGACAGATACGCAGTATTTT CAISESATDTQYF
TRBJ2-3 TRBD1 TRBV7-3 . TGTGCCAGCAGCTCCTCAGGGGGAGTCGCAGATACGCAGTATTTT CASSSSGGVADTQYF
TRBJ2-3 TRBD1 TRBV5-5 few TGTGCCAGCAACCGACAGGGAATCACAGATACGCAGTATTTT CASNRQGITDTQYF
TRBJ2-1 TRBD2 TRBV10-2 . TGCGCCAGCAGTGATAGCGCGGGAGGTCGGTTCTTC CASSDSAGGRFF
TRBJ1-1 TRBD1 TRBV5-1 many TGCGCCAGCAGCAACAGGGGGGGTAACACTGAAGCTTTCTTT CASSNRGGNTEAFF
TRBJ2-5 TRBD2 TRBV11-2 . TGTGCCAGCAGCTTAGGGATAGCGGGAGGGCACCAAGAGACCCAGTACTTC CASSLGIAGGHQETQYF
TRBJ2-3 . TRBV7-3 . TGTGCCAGCAGCTTTACGGGACACACAGATACGCAGTATTTT CASSFTGHTDTQYF
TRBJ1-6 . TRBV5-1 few TGCGCCAGCAGCTTGGGGGGCATAGGGTCACCCCTCCACTTT CASSLGGIGSPLHF
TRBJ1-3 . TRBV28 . TGTGCCAGCAGTTTATTAGGGGGGGACACCATATATTTT CASSLLGGDTIYF
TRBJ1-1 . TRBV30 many TGTGCCTGGAGTGTAAGATGGGCCACTGAAGCTTTCTTT CAWSVRWATEAFF
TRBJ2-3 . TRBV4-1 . TGCGCCAGCAGCCAAGATACAGCCACAGATACGCAGTATTTT CASSQDTATDTQYF
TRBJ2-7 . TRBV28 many TGTGCCAGCACTTTAGACAACTCCTACGAGCAGTACTTC CASTLDNSYEQYF
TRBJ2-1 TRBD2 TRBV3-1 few TGTGCCAGCAGCCTCGGGACTAGCGGGAGGGTATACAATGAGCAGTTCTTC CASSLGTSGRVYNEQFF
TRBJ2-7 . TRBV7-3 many TGTGCCGGCGGCGAGCAGTACTTC CAGGEQYF
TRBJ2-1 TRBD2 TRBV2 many TGTGCCAGCAGCGTAAACGGACTAGCGGAAAATGAGCAGTTCTTC CASSVNGLAENEQFF
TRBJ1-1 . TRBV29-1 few TGCAGCGTACCCGGACTGAGCGGTGGAAGGAACACTGAAGCTTTCTTT CSVPGLSGGRNTEAFF
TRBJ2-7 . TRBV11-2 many TGTGCCAGCAGCTTAGTATTCTACGAGCAGTACTTC CASSLVFYEQYF
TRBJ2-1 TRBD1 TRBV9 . TGTGCCAGCAGCGTAGGACAGGGAAGGAACAATGAGCAGTTCTTC CASSVGQGRNNEQFF
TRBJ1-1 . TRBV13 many TGTGCCAGCAGCTTGGGGGGTTGGGACACTGAAGCTTTCTTT CASSLGGWDTEAFF
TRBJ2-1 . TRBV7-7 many TGTGCTAGCAGCCCGGGGGCAGGCGATGAGCAGTTCTTC CASSPGAGDEQFF
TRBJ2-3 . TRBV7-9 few TGTGCCAGCAGCTTAGTGGAGGGGGCGCAGGGAGATACGCAGTATTTT CASSLVEGAQGDTQYF
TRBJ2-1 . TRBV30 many TGTGCCTGGAGTCAAGGAGGGACCGCTGAGCAGTTCTTC CAWSQGGTAEQFF
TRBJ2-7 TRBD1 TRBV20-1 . TGCAGTGCTAGAGATTCGGGACAGGGTTCCTACGAGCAGTACTTC CSARDSGQGSYEQYF
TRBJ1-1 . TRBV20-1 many TGCAGTGCTACGGGCGTGGGCAGGGGAACGGGTGAAGCTTTCTTT CSATGVGRGTGEAFF
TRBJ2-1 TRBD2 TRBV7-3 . TGTGCCAGCAGCATAGCTAGCGGGAGATCCTATGAGCAGTTCTTC CASSIASGRSYEQFF